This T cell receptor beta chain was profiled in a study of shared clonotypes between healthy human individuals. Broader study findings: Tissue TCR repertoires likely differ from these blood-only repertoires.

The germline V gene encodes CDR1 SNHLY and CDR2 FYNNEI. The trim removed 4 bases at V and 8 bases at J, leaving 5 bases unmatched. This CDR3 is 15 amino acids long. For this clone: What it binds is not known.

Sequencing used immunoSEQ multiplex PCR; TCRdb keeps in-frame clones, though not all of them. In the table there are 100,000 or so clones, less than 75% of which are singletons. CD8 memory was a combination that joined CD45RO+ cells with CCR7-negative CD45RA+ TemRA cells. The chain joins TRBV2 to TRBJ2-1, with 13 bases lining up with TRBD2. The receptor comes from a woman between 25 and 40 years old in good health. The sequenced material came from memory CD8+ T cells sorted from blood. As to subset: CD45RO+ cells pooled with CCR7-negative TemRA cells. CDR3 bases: TGTGCCAGCAGTGGGACTAGCGGGAGTAATGATGAGCAGTTCTTC. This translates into CASSGTSGSNDEQFF.